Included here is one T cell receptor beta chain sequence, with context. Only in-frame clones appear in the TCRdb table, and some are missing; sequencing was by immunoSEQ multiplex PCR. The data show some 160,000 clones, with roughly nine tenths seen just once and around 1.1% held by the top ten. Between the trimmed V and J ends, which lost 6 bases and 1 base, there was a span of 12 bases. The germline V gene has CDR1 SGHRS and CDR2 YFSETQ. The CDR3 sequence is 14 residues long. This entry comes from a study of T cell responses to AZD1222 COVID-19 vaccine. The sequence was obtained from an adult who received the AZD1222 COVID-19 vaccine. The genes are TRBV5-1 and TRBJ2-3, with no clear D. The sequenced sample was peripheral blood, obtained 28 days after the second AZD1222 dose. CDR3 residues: CASTSGGGTDTQYF. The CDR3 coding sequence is TGCGCCAGCACCTCAGGCGGAGGCACAGATACGCAGTATTTT. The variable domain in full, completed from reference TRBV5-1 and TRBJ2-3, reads KAGVTQTPRYLIKTRGQQVTLSCSPISGHRSVSWYQQTPGQGLQFLFEYFSETQRNKGNFPGRFSGRQFSNSRSEMNVSTLELGDSALYLCASTSGGGTDTQYFGPGTRLTVL.